These 8 T cell receptor beta chains came from one sample sequenced in a study of blood T cell repertoires in COVID-19 (dated by TCRdb to the early 2020s). Library generation was performed with the immunoSEQ multiplex PCR assay. This immuneACCESS table, as held by TCRdb, lists in-frame sequences with V and J called but not all clones. Of the missing ones, under half trace to an unresolved V gene in checked studies; the others have no known cause. This sample gives approximately 200,000 clones in total; more than 85% of them show up just once. Together, the top ten hold 1.5% to 2% of the sample. The source material was peripheral blood. The receptor set was obtained from a man aged 40-55 years with active or convalescent COVID-19.

The chain recombines TRBV7-9 with TRBJ2-1; 8 nucleotides align to TRBD2. J lost 0 bases, V lost 5 bases, and 6 bases had no gene match. This CDR3 spans 16 amino acids. Per germline, CDR1 SEHNR and CDR2 FQNEAQ (reference sequence). The CDR3 protein is CASSPREGYSYNEQFF. CDR3 nucleotides: TGTGCCAGCAGCCCACGGGAGGGTTACTCCTACAATGAGCAGTTCTTC.

The chain combines TRBV11-2 with TRBJ2-7; D not resolved. The V end lost 3 bases, the J end lost 4 bases, and 10 bases lay between the germline ends. The CDR3 has 13 amino acids. Germline lookup yields CDR1 SGHAT and CDR2 FQNNGV. CDR3 sequence: CASSFGLEYEQYF. The CDR3 DNA reads as TGTGCCAGCAGCTTTGGGTTGGAGTACGAGCAGTACTTC.

The rearrangement joins TRBV6-5 to TRBJ2-7; no clear D gene. The CDR3 covers 14 residues. Trimming left V 6 bases short and J 5 bases short, with 17 bases between. Germline CDR1 is MNHEY and CDR2 is SVGAGI. CDR3 sequence: CASSHLRKMDEQYF. As DNA, the CDR3 is TGTGCCAGCAGCCACCTCAGGAAGATGGACGAGCAGTACTTC.

This chain links TRBV4-2 with TRBJ1-2; possible D gene TRBD1, 5 bases. Trimming took off 0 bases at V and 4 bases at J, with 12 bases between the two ends. Germline CDR1 and CDR2: LGHNA and YNFKEQ. The CDR3 loop spans 15 amino acids. The CDR3 DNA sequence: TGTGCCAGCAGCCAAGATGACCAGGGAGGCTATGGCTACACCTTC. The encoded protein is CASSQDDQGGYGYTF.

The chain uses TRBV30 and TRBJ2-7; 7 bases match TRBD2. V lost 3 bases, J lost 5 bases, and 7 bases stayed unmatched. This CDR3 has 13 amino acids. Germline assignment: CDR1 GTSNPN and CDR2 SVGIG (reference sequence). The CDR3 sequence is CAWSRLRGDEQYF. The CDR3 coding sequence is TGTGCCTGGAGCAGACTACGGGGGGACGAGCAGTACTTC. The variable domain in full, with the rest retrieved from reference TRBV30 and TRBJ2-7, is SQTIHQWPATLVQPVGSPLSLECTVEGTSNPNLYWYRQAAGRGLQLLFYSVGIGQISSEVPQNLSASRPQDRQFILSSKKLLLSDSGFYLCAWSRLRGDEQYFGPGTRLTVT.

V usage is TRBV7-9 and J usage is TRBJ1-1, with 9 bases aligning to TRBD1. CDR1 and CDR2 from the germline V gene are SEHNR and FQNEAQ (reference sequence). The J segment lost 7 bases and the V segment lost 2 bases, leaving 11 bases of the junction unmatched. The CDR3 runs to 16 residues. The CDR3 nucleotides are TGTGCCAGCAGCTTATCCCCCACAGGGGGCTTTGATGAAGCTTTCTTT. Its protein product is CASSLSPTGGFDEAFF.

The chain has TRBV19 and TRBJ2-1, with D possibly TRBD2 on 5 matching bases. CDR1 and CDR2 (germline): LNHDA, SQIVND (reference sequence). Trimming stripped 3 bases from V and 8 bases from J, with 14 bases between. This CDR3 is built from 14 residues. CDR3 DNA sequence: TGTGCCAGTAGTATCGGAAGTAGCGTCTATGAGCAGTTCTTC. Its translation: CASSIGSSVYEQFF. Variable domain in full (rest from reference TRBV19 and TRBJ2-1): DGGITQSPKYLFRKEGQNVTLSCEQNLNHDAMYWYRQDPGQGLRLIYYSQIVNDFQKGDIAEGYSVSREKKESFPLTVTSAQKNPTAFYLCASSIGSSVYEQFFGPGTRLTVL.

This chain joins TRBV2 and TRBJ1-5; 7 bases map to TRBD1. V lost 6 bases and J lost 1; bases outside the gene matches: 9. This CDR3 spans 16 amino acids. CDR1 and CDR2 from the germline V gene are SNHLY and FYNNEI. The CDR3 protein is CASRFETGSSNQPQHF. The CDR3 nucleotides are TGTGCCAGCAGGTTTGAGACAGGGTCGAGCAATCAGCCCCAGCATTTT. Filled out from reference TRBV2 and TRBJ1-5, the complete variable domain reads EPEVTQTPSHQVTQMGQEVILRCVPISNHLYFYWYRQILGQKVEFLVSFYNNEISEKSEIFDDQFSVERPDGSNFTLKIRSTKLEDSAMYFCASRFETGSSNQPQHFGDGTRLSIL.